Given below is one T cell receptor beta chain in context. Its cognate antigen is unknown. Germline V lookup: CDR1 SGHRS, CDR2 YFSETQ. The CDR3 covers 17 residues. The J segment lost 2 bases and the V segment lost 4 bases, leaving 6 bases of the junction unmatched. Libraries were prepared by immunoSEQ multiplex PCR; TCRdb keeps only in-frame clonotypes and omits some of them. This table holds about 15,000 clones, 82% found once. The unexposed donors gave CD4+ T cells in about 2011-2019, prior to COVID-19. Isolation of CD4+ T cells took place after about eleven days in culture. Testing used SARS-CoV-2 S/N and four cold-coronavirus spikes on unexposed-donor CD4+ T cells, cells permitting. PBMCs were plated at a few million per well in IL-2-containing medium. The data derive from a study of CD4 T cells in relation to SARS-CoV-2 and coronaviruses.

The chain combines TRBV5-1 with TRBJ2-3; 14 bases are shared with TRBD2. The sequencing input was CD4+ T cells from PBMCs, cultured in vitro. The receptor's source is a human donor in good health. As DNA, the CDR3 is TGCGCCAGCAGCAGAGGGACTAGCGGGGGATCCACAGATACGCAGTATTTT. This sequence encodes CASSRGTSGGSTDTQYF.